The 3 T cell receptor beta chains presented below share a single source sample, sequenced in a study of T cell repertoires in cytomegalovirus infection. TCRdb fed the reads into MiXCR, producing one record per CDR3 protein. The sample shows a few hundred thousand distinct CDR3 sequences, approximately 13% of them seen only once. Material for sequencing was PBMCs. Receptor source: a human donor in good health (CMV status not recorded). Some clones in this sample may be carry-over from other donors' samples.

This clonotype was counted a few times. The chain couples TRBV5-4 to TRBJ2-5; D gene uncertain. V was clipped by 2 bases and J by 5 bases, with 7 bases between them. Germline assignment: CDR1 SGHNT and CDR2 YYREEE (reference sequence). The CDR3 contains 12 residues. CDR3: CASSLTRETQYF. CDR3 sequence (DNA): TGTGCCAGCAGCTTAACCCGGGAGACCCAGTACTTC.

This clonotype appeared many times. V usage is TRBV7-2 and J usage is TRBJ2-5, with unresolved D. V lost 5 bases, J lost 5 bases, and 9 bases lay in between. This CDR3 is built from 12 residues. CDR1 is SGHTA and CDR2 is FQGNSA in the germline V gene. This chain's CDR3 is CASSRAAETQYF. CDR3 bases: TGTGCCAGCAGCCGGGCAGCTGAGACCCAGTACTTC.

This clonotype has a handful of counts. The V and J genes are TRBV20-1 and TRBJ2-5, with D unclear. Trimming removed 7 bases at V and 1 base at J, with 13 bases between. Germline V gives CDR1 DFQATT, CDR2 SNEGSKA (reference sequence). The CDR3 runs to 13 residues. The CDR3 region is CSVPLPGQETQYF. DNA for the CDR3: TGCAGTGTCCCGCTCCCGGGCCAAGAGACCCAGTACTTC.